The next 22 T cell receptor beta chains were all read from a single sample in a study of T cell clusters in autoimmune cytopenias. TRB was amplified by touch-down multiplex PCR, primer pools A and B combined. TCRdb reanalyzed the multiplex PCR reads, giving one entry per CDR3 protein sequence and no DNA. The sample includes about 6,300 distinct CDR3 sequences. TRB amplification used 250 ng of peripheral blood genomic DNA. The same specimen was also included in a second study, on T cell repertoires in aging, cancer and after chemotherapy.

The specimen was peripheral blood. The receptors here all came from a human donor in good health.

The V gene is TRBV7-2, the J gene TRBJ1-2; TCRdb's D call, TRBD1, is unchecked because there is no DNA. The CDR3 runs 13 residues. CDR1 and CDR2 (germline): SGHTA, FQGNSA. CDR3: CASSFRGGYGYTF.

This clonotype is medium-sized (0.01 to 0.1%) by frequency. The CDR3 reads CSAGTRDSGELFF. V usage is TRBV29-1 and J usage is TRBJ2-2; the TCRdb D gene call, TRBD1, has no DNA to confirm it. This CDR3 region has 13 residues. Germline V gene lookup returns CDR1 SQVTM and CDR2 ANQGSEA.

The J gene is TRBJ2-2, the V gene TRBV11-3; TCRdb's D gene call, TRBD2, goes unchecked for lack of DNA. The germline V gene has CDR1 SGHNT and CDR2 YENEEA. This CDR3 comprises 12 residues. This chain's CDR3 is CAALGSTGELFF.

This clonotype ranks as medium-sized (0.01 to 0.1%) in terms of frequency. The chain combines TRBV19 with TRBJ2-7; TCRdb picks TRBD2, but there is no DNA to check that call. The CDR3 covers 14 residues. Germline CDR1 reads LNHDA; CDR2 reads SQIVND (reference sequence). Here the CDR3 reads CASSSGRLNYEQYF.

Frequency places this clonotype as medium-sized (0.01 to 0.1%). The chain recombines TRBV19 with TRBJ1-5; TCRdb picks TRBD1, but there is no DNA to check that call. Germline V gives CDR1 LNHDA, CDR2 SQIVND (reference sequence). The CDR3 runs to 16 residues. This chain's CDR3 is CASSTRTVSGNQPQHF. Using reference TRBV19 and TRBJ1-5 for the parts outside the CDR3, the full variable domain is DGGITQSPKYLFRKEGQNVTLSCEQNLNHDAMYWYRQDPGQGLRLIYYSQIVNDFQKGDIAEGYSVSREKKESFPLTVTSAQKNPTAFYLCASSTRTVSGNQPQHFGDGTRLSIL.

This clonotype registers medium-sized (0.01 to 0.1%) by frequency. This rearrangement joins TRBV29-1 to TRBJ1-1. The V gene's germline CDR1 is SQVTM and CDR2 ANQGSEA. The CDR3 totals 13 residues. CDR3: CSVEGLVNTEAFF.

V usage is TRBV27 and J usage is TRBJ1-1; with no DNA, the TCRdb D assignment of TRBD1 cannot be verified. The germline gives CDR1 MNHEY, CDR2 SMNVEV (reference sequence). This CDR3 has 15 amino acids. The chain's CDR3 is CASSLRPPGVTEAFF.

The CDR3: CASRRTGGTEAFF. V and J are TRBV12-3 or TRBV12-4 and TRBJ1-1; TCRdb gives TRBD1 as the D gene, but with no DNA this cannot be confirmed. The CDR3 loop spans 13 amino acids.

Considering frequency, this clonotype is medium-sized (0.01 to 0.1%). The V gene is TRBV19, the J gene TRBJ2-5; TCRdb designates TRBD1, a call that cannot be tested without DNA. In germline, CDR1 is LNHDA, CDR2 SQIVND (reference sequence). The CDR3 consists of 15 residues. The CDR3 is CASSGGQGRGETQYF.

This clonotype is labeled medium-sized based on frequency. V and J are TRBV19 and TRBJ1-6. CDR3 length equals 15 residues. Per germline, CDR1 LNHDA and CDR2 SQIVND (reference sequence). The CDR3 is CASSSLGRNNSPLHF.

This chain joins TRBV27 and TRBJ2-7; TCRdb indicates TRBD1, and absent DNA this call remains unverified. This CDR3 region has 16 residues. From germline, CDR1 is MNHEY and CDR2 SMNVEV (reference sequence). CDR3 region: CASSSQDSGNFYEQYF.

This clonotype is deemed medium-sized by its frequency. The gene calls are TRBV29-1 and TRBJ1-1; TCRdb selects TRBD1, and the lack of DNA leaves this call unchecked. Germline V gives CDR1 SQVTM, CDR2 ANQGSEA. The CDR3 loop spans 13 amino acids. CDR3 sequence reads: CSVAGGLSTEAFF.

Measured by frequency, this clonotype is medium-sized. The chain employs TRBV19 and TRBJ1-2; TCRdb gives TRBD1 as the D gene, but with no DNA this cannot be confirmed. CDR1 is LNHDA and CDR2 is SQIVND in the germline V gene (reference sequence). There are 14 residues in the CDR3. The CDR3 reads CASSRLQGGYGYTF.

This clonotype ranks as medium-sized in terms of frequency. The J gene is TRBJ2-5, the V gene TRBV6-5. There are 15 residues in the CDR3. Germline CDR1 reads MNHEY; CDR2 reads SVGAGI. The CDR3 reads CASSYSMLFRETQYF.

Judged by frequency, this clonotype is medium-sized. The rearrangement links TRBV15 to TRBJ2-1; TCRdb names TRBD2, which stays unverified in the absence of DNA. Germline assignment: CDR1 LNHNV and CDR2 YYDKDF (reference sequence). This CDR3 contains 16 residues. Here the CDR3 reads CATRDVGLPYYNEQFF. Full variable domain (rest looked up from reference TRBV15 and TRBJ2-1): DAMVIQNPRYQVTQFGKPVTLSCSQTLNHNVMYWYQQKSSQAPKLLFHYYDKDFNNEADTPDNFQSRRPNTSFCFLDIRSPGLGDTAMYLCATRDVGLPYYNEQFFGPGTRLTVL.

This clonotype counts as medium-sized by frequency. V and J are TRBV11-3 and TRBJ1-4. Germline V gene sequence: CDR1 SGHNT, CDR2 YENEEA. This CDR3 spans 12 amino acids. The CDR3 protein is CASSFNGEKLFF. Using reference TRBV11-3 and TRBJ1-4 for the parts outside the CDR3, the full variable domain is EAGVVQSPRYKIIEKKQPVAFWCNPISGHNTLYWYLQNLGQGPELLIRYENEEAVDDSQLPKDRFSAERLKGVDSTLKIQPAELGDSAVYLCASSFNGEKLFFGSGTQLSVL.

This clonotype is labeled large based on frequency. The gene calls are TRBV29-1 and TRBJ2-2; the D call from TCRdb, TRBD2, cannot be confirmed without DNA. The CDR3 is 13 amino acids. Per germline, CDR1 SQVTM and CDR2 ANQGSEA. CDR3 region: CSVERTNTGELFF.

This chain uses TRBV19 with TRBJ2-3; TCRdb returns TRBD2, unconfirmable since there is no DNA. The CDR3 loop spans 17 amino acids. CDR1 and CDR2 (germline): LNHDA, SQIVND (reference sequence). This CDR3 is CASSSRDSGGSTDTQYF.

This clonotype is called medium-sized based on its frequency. CDR3 region: CASSRPKAGGQRLTEAFF. The rearrangement links TRBV6-2 or TRBV6-3 to TRBJ1-1; the TCRdb D gene call, TRBD1, has no DNA to confirm it. Germline lookup yields CDR1 MNHEY and CDR2 SVGEGT. This CDR3 comprises 18 residues.

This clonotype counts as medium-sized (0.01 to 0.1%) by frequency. CDR3 loop: CASSEGTSHGELFF. The chain is built from TRBV13 and TRBJ2-2; the D call from TCRdb, TRBD2, cannot be confirmed without DNA. From germline, CDR1 is PRHDT and CDR2 FYEKMQ (reference sequence). The CDR3 extends over 14 amino acids.

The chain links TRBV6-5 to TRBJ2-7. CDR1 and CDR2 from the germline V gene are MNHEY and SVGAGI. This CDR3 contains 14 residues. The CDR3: CASSLQYRQYEQYF.

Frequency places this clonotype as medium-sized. The CDR3 sequence is CASSTGLAGGQIPYNEQFF. The V call is TRBV6-5, the J call TRBJ2-1; the TRBD2 assignment by TCRdb is unverifiable without DNA. The CDR3 length is 19 residues. Per the germline V gene, CDR1 is MNHEY and CDR2 is SVGAGI.